This T cell receptor (beta chain) emerged from a study of cytomegalovirus exposure and HLA in healthy donors. Per the germline V gene, CDR1 is MNHEY and CDR2 is SVGAGI. V was cut by 2 bases and J by 3 bases, with 8 bases left in between. CDR3 length: 14 residues. This PCR relied on a set of 60 Vbeta primers and 13 Jbeta primers. TCRdb's table, derived via immunoSEQ multiplex PCR, lists solely in-frame clones and lacks some. The table includes more than 200,000 clones, roughly 85% detected once. The clonotype originates from a male donor in good health and CMV-seronegative. The sequencing sample was made of PBMCs. This sequence joins TRBV6-5 and TRBJ1-5; D is ambiguous. Here the CDR3 DNA reads TGTGCCAGCAGTTACGACAAGGACAATCAGCCCCAGCATTTT. Translating it yields CASSYDKDNQPQHF.